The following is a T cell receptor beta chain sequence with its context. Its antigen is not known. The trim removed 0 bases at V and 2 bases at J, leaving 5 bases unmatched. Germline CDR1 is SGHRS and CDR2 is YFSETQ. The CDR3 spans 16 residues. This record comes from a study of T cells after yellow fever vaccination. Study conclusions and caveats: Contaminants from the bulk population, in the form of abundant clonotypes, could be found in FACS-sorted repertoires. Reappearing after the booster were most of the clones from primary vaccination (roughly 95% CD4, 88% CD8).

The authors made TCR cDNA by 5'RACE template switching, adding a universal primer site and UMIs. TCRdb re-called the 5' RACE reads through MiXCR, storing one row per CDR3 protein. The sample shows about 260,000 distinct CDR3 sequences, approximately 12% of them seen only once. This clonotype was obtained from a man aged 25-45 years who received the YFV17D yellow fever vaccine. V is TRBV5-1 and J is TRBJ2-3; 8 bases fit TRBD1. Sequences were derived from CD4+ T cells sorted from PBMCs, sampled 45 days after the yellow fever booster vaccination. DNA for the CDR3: TGCGCCAGCAGCTTGGGCGACAGGGGACCCACAGATACGCAGTATTTT. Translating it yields CASSLGDRGPTDTQYF.